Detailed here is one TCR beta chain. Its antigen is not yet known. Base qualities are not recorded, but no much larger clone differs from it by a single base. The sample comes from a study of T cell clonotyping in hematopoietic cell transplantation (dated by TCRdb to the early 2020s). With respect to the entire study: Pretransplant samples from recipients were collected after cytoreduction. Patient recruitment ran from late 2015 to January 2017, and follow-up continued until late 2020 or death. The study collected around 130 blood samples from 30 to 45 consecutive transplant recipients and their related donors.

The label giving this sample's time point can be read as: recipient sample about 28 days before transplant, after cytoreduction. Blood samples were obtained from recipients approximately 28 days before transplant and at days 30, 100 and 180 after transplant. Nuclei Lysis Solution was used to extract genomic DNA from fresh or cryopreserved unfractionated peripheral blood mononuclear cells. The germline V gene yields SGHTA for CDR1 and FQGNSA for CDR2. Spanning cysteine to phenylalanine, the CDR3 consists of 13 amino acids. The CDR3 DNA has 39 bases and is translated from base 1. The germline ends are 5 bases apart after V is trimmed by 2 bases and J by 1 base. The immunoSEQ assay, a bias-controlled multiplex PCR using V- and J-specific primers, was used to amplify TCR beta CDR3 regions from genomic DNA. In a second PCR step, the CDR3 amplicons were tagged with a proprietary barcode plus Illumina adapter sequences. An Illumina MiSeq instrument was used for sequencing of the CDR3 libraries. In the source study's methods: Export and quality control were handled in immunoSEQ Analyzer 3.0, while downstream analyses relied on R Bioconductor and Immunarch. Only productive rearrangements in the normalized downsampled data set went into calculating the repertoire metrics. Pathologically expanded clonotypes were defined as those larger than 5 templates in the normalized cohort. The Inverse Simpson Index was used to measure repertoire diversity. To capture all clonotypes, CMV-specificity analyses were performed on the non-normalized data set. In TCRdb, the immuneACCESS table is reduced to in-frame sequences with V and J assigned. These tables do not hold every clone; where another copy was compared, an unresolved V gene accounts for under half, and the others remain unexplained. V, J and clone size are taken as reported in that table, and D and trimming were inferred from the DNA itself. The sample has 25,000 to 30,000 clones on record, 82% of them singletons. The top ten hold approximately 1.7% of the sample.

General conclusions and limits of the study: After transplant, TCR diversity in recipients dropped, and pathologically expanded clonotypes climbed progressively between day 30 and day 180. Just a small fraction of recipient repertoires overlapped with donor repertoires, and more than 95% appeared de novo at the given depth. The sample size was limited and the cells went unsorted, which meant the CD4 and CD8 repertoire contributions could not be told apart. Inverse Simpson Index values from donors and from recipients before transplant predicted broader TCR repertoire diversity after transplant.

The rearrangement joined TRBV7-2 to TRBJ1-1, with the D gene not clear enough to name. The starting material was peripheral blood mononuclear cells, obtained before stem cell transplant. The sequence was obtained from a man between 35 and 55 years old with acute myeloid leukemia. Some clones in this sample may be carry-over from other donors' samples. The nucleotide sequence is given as TGTGCCAGCAGCTTATCCTGGAACACTGAAGCTTTCTTT. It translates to CASSLSWNTEAFF.